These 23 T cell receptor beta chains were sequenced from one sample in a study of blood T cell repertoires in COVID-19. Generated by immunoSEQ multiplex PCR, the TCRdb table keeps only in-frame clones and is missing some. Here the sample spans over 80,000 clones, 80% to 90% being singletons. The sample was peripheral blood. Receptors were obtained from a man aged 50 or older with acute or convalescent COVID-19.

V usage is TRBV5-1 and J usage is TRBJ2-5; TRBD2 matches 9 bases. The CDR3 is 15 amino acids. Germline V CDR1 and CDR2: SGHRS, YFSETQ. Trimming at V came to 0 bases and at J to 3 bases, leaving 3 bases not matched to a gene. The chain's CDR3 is CASSLGLAAKETQYF. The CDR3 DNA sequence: TGCGCCAGCAGCTTGGGACTAGCGGCGAAAGAGACCCAGTACTTC. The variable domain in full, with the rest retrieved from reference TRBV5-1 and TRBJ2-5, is KAGVTQTPRYLIKTRGQQVTLSCSPISGHRSVSWYQQTPGQGLQFLFEYFSETQRNKGNFPGRFSGRQFSNSRSEMNVSTLELGDSALYLCASSLGLAAKETQYFGPGTRLLVL.

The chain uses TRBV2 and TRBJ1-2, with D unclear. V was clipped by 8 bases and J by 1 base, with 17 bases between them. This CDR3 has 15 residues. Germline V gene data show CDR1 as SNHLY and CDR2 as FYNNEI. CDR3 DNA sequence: TGTGCCAGCGTCTCCGGGTTTGGAGGTAACTATGGCTACACCTTC. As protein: CASVSGFGGNYGYTF.

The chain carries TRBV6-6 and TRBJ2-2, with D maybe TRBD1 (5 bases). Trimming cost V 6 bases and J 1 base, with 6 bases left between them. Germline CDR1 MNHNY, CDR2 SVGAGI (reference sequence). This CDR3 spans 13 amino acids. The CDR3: CASRQGNTGELFF. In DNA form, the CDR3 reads TGTGCCAGCAGGCAGGGGAACACCGGGGAGCTGTTTTTT.

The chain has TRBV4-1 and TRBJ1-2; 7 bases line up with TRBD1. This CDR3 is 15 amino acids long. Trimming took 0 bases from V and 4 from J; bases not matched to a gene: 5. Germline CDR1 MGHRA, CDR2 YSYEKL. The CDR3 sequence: CASSQDPAGGYGYTF. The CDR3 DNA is TGCGCCAGCAGCCAAGATCCGGCAGGGGGCTATGGCTACACCTTC.

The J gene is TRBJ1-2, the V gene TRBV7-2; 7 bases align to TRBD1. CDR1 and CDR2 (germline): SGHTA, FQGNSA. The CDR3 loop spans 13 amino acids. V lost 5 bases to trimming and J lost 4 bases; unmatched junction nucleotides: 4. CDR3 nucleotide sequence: TGTGCCAGCAGCCGTGGGACAGCCTATGGCTACACCTTC. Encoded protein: CASSRGTAYGYTF.

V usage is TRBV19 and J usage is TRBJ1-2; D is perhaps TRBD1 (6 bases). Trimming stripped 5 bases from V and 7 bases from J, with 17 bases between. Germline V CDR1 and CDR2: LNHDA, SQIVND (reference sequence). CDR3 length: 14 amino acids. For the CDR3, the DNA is TGTGCCAGTAGTTGGGCAGGGGTAACATCTGGCTACACCTTC. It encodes CASSWAGVTSGYTF.

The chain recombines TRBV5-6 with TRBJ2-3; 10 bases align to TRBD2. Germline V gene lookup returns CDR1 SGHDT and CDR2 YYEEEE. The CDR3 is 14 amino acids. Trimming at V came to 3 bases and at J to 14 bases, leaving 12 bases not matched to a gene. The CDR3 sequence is CASSSSSGGSILYF. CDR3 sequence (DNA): TGTGCCAGCAGCTCTTCTAGCGGGGGATCGATTTTGTATTTT. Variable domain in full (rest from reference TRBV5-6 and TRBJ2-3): DAGVTQSPTHLIKTRGQQVTLRCSPKSGHDTVSWYQQALGQGPQFIFQYYEEEERQRGNFPDRFSGHQFPNYSSELNVNALLLGDSALYLCASSSSSGGSILYFGPGTRLTVL.

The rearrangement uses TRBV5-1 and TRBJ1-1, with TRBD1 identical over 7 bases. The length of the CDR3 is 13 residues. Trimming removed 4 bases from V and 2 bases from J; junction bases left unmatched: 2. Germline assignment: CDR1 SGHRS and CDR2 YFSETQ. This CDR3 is CASSRDRNTEAFF. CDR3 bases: TGCGCCAGCAGCCGGGACAGAAACACTGAAGCTTTCTTT.

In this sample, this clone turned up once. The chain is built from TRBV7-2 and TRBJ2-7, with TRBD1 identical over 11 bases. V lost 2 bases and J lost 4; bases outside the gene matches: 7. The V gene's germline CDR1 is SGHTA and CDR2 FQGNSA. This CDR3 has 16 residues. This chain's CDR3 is CASSLTLGQGGYEQYF. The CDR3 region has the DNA TGTGCCAGCAGCTTAACCCTGGGACAGGGGGGATACGAGCAGTACTTC.

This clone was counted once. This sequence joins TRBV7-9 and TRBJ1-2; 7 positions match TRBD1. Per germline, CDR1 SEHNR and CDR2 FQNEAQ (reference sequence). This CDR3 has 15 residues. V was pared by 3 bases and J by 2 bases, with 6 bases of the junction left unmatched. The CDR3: CASSLGRDRNYGYTF. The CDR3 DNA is TGTGCCAGCAGCTTGGGCCGGGACAGAAACTATGGCTACACCTTC.

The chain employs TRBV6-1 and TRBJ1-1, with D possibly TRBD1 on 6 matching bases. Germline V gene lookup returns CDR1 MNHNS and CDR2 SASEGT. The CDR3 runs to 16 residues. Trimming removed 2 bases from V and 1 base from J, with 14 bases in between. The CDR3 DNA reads TGTGCCAGCAGTGAATTTGTGACAGGAGGGAACACTGAAGCTTTCTTT. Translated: CASSEFVTGGNTEAFF.

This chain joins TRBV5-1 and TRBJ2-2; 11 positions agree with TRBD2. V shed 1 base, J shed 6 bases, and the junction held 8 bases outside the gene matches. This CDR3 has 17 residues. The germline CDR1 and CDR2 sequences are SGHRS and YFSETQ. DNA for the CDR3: TGCGCCAGCAGCTTGACTAGCGGGGGCCTCACCGCCGGGGAGCTGTTTTTT. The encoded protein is CASSLTSGGLTAGELFF.

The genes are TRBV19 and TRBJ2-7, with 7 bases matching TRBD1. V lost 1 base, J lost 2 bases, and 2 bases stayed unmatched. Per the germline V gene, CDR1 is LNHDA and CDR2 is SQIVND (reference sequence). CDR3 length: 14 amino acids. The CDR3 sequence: CASSIGTGPYEQYF. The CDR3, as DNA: TGTGCCAGTAGTATAGGGACAGGACCCTACGAGCAGTACTTC.

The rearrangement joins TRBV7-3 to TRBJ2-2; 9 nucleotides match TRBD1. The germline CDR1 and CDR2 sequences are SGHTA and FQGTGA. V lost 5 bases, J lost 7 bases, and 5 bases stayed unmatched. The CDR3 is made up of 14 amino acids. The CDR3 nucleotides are TGTGCCAGCAGCGTACAGGGGGCGGGCGGGGAGCTGTTTTTT. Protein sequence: CASSVQGAGGELFF. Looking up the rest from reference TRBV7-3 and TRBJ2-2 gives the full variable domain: GAGVSQTPSNKVTEKGKYVELRCDPISGHTALYWYRQSLGQGPEFLIYFQGTGAADDSGLPNDRFFAVRPEGSVSTLKIQRTERGDSAVYLCASSVQGAGGELFFGEGSRLTVL.

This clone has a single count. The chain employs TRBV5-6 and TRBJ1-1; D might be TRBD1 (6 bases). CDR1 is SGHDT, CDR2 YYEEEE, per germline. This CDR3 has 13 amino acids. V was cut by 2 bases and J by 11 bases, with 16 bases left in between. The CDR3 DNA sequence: TGTGCCAGCAGCTTCGGACAGACATACGTGGCTTTCTTT. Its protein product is CASSFGQTYVAFF. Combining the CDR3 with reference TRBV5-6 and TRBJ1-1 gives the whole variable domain DAGVTQSPTHLIKTRGQQVTLRCSPKSGHDTVSWYQQALGQGPQFIFQYYEEEERQRGNFPDRFSGHQFPNYSSELNVNALLLGDSALYLCASSFGQTYVAFFGQGTRLTVV.

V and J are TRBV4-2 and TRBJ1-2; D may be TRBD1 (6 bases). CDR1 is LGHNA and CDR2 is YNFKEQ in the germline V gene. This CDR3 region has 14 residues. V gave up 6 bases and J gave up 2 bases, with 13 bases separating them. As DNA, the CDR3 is TGTGCCAGCAGAAGAGGGGGTGACAACTATGGCTACACCTTC. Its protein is CASRRGGDNYGYTF.

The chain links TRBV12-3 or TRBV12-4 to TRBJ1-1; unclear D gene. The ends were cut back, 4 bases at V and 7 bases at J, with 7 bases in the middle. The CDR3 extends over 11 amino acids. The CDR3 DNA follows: TGTGCCAGCAGTTCCGGGGTTGAAGCTTTCTTT. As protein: CASSSGVEAFF.

The CDR3 sequence: CASSRQGNTEAFF. In nucleotides, the CDR3 is TGTGCCAGCAGCCGGCAGGGGAACACTGAAGCTTTCTTT. The V call is TRBV7-3, the J call TRBJ1-1; a weak D match, TRBD1 (5 bases). Trimming took 5 bases from V and 1 from J, leaving 8 bases between them. This CDR3 has 13 amino acids. Germline lookup yields CDR1 SGHTA and CDR2 FQGTGA.

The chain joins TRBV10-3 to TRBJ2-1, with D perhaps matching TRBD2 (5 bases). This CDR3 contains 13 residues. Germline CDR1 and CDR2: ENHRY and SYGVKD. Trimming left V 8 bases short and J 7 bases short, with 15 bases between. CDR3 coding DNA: TGTGCCATCGAGGGTGCGGATCAAAATGAGCAGTTCTTC. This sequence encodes CAIEGADQNEQFF.

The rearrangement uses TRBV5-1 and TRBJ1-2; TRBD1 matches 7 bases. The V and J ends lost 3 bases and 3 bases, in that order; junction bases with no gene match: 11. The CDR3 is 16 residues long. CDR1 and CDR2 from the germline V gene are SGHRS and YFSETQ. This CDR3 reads CASSWSYPGGDYGYTF. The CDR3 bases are TGCGCCAGCAGCTGGTCGTATCCAGGGGGAGACTATGGCTACACCTTC.

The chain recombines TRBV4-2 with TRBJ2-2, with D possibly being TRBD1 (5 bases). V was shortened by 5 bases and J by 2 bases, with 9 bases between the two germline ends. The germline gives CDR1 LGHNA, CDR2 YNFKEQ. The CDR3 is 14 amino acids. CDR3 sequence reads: CASSDQGNTGELFF. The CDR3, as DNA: TGTGCCAGCAGCGATCAGGGAAACACCGGGGAGCTGTTTTTT.

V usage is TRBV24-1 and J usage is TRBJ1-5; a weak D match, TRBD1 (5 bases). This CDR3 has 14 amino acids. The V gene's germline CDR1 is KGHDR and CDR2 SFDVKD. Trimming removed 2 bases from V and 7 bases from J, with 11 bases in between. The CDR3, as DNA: TGTGCCACCAGTGATTCGGGGGTAGAGCAGCCCCAGCATTTT. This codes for CATSDSGVEQPQHF.

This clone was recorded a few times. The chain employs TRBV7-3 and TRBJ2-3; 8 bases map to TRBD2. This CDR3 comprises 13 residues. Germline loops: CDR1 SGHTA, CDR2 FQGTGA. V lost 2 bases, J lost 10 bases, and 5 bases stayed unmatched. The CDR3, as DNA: TGTGCCAGCAGCTTAGGTAGCGGGGATTCGCAGTATTTT. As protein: CASSLGSGDSQYF.